The entry below describes one T cell receptor (beta chain). These data are taken from a study of blood T cell repertoires in COVID-19. About the research overall: Nucleic acid was either cDNA or gDNA, and it came from T cells, B-cell-depleted T cells, or PBMCs.

TCRdb keeps only in-frame clones here, not all; method: immunoSEQ multiplex PCR. The table includes approximately 260,000 clones, approximately 88% detected once. The CDR3 is made up of 15 amino acids. The germline gives CDR1 SQVTM, CDR2 ANQGSEA. Trimming at V came to 5 bases and at J to 7 bases, leaving 11 bases not matched to a gene. Participants, about 18 to 90 years old, spanned about two dozen US areas. Clinical history as reported by participants underpinned cohort assignment. Sequencing used PBMCs or T cells enriched from blood (not recorded which). The rearrangement links TRBV29-1 to TRBJ1-6; 7 bases fit TRBD1. The source is a middle-aged woman with acute COVID-19. CDR3 DNA sequence: TGCAGCGTTCGGGAGACGACAGGGAGCAATTCACCCCTCCACTTT. Translated, it gives CSVRETTGSNSPLHF.